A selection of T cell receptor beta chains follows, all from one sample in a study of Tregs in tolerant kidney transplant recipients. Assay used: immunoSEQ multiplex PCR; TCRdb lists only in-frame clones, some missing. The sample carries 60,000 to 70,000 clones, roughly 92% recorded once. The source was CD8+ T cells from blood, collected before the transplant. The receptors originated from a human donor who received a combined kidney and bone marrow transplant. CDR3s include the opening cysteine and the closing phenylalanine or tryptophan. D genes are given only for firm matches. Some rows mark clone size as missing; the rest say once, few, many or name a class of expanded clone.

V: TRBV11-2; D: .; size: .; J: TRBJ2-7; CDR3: CASSLLGAEQYF; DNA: TGTGCCAGCAGCTTACTGGGCGCCGAGCAGTACTTC
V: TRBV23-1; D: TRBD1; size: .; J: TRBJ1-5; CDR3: CASSQGVQGGAVGQPQHF; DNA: TGCGCCAGCAGCCAGGGGGTTCAGGGTGGGGCTGTTGGACAGCCCCAGCATTTT
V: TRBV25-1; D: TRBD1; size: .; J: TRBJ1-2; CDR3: CASSEDRGSYSNYGYTF; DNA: TGTGCCAGCAGTGAAGACAGGGGGTCGTATTCTAACTATGGCTACACCTTC
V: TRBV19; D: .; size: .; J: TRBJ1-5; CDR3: CASSIATRGPNQPQHF; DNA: TGTGCCAGTAGTATAGCCACCCGAGGCCCCAATCAGCCCCAGCATTTT
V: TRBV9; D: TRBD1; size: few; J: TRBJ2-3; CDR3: CASSGWDRSTDTQYF; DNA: TGTGCCAGCAGCGGGTGGGACAGAAGCACAGATACGCAGTATTTT
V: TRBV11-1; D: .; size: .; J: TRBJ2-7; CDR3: CASSFSQGSYEQYF; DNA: TGTGCCAGCAGCTTTTCTCAGGGGAGCTACGAGCAGTACTTC
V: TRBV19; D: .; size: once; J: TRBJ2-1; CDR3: CASTLYGGSYNEQFF; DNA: TGTGCCAGTACCCTCTACGGAGGATCCTACAATGAGCAGTTCTTC
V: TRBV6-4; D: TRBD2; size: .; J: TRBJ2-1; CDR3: CASSVLAGTYNEQFF; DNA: TGTGCCAGCAGTGTACTAGCGGGAACCTACAATGAGCAGTTCTTC
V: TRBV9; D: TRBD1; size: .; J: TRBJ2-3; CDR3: CASRPTGEGDTQYF; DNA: TGTGCCAGCAGACCAACAGGGGAAGGAGATACGCAGTATTTT
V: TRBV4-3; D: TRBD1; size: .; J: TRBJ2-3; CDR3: CASSQRTGGTDTQYF; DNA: TGCGCCAGCAGCCAAAGGACAGGGGGCACAGATACGCAGTATTTT
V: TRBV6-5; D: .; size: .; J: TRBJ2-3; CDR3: CASSTGVTDTQYF; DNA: TGTGCCAGCAGCACGGGGGTCACAGATACGCAGTATTTT
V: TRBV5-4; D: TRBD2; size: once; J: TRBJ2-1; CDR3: CASSALAGGPGEQFF; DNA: TGTGCCAGCAGCGCACTAGCGGGGGGGCCGGGTGAGCAGTTCTTC
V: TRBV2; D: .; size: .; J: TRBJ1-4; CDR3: CASSSPATNEKLFF; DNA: TGTGCCAGCAGTTCCCCAGCAACTAATGAAAAACTGTTTTTT
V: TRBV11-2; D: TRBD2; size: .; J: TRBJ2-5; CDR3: CASSLESASGSGVTQYF; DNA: TGTGCCAGCAGCTTAGAGTCGGCTAGCGGGAGTGGTGTGACCCAGTACTTC
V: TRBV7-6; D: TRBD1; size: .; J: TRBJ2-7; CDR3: CASSFGGTGAYEQYF; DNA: TGTGCCAGCAGCTTTGGGGGGACAGGGGCGTACGAGCAGTACTTC
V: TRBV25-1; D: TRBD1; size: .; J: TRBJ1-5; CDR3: CASSSTGDQPQHF; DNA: TGTGCCAGCAGTTCAACAGGGGATCAGCCCCAGCATTTT
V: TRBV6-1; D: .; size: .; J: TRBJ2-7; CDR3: CASPQGYEQYF; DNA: TGTGCCAGTCCACAGGGCTACGAGCAGTACTTC
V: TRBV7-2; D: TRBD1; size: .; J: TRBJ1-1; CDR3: CASSLEQGKAFF; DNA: TGTGCCAGCAGCTTAGAACAGGGGAAAGCTTTCTTT
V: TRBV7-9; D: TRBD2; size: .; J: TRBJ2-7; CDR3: CASSLQDPGLAYEQYF; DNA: TGTGCCAGCAGCTTACAAGATCCGGGACTAGCCTACGAGCAGTACTTC
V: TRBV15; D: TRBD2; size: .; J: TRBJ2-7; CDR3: CATSRDKGLAPTYEQYF; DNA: TGTGCCACCAGCAGAGATAAGGGACTAGCGCCTACCTACGAGCAGTACTTC
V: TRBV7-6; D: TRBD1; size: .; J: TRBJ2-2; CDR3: CASSWTGGGELFF; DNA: TGTGCCAGCAGCTGGACAGGGGGCGGGGAGCTGTTTTTT
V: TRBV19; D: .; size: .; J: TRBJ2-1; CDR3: CASNGGYNEQFF; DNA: TGTGCCAGTAATGGGGGGTACAATGAGCAGTTCTTC
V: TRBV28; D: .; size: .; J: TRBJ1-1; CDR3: CASSLRGGIEAFF; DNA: TGTGCCAGCAGTTTGAGAGGGGGAATTGAAGCTTTCTTT
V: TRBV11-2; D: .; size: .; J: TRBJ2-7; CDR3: CASSLAYGVALAYEQYF; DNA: TGTGCCAGCAGCTTAGCATACGGCGTTGCACTAGCCTACGAGCAGTACTTC
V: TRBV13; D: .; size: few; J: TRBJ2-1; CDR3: CASSRDSSHNEQFF; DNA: TGTGCCAGCAGTAGGGACTCAAGCCACAATGAGCAGTTCTTC
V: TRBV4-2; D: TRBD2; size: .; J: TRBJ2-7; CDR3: CASSQESGVEQYF; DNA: TGTGCCAGCAGCCAAGAAAGCGGGGTCGAGCAGTACTTC
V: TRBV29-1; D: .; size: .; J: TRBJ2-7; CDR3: CSAKTSSTYEQYF; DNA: TGCAGCGCCAAGACTAGTTCTACCTACGAGCAGTACTTC
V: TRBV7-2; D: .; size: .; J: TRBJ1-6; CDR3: CASSFLGGGADSPLHF; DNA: TGTGCCAGCAGCTTTTTAGGCGGGGGGGCGGATTCACCCCTCCACTTT
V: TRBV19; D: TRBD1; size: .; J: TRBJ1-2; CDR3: CASSIGTGNYGYTF; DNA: TGTGCCAGTAGTATTGGGACAGGGAACTATGGCTACACCTTC
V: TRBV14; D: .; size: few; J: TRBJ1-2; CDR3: CASSDRTGYGYTF; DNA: TGTGCCAGCTCCGACAGGACTGGCTATGGCTACACCTTC
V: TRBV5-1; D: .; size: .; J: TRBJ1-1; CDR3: CASSHRVNTEAFF; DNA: TGCGCCAGCAGCCACAGGGTGAACACTGAAGCTTTCTTT
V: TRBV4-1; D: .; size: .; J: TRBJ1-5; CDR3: CASSQSQGDQPQHF; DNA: TGCGCCAGCAGCCAGTCTCAGGGTGATCAGCCCCAGCATTTT
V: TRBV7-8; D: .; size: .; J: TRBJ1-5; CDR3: CASSLDPRHDYNQPQHF; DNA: TGTGCCAGCAGCTTAGATCCCAGACACGATTACAATCAGCCCCAGCATTTT
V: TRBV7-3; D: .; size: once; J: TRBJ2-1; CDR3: CASSSPSSSYNEQFF; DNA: TGTGCCAGCAGCTCGCCTAGCAGCTCCTACAATGAGCAGTTCTTC
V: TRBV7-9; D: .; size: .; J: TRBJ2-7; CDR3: CASSLSGTPYEQYF; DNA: TGTGCCAGCAGCTTATCTGGGACACCCTACGAGCAGTACTTC
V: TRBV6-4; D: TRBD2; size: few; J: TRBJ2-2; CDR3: CASSATSGGATGELFF; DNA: TGTGCCAGCAGCGCGACTAGCGGGGGAGCCACCGGGGAGCTGTTTTTT
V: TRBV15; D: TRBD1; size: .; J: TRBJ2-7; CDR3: CATSFEQGRTYEQYF; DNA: TGTGCCACCAGCTTTGAACAGGGGCGAACCTACGAGCAGTACTTC
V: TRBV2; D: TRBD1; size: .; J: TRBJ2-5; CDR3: CASSAQSGGTIRQETQYF; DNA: TGTGCCAGCAGTGCCCAGTCAGGGGGCACGATAAGACAAGAGACCCAGTACTTC
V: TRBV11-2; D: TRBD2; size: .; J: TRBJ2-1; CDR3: CASSLGLAGGNEQFF; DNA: TGTGCCAGCAGCTTGGGACTAGCGGGAGGTAATGAGCAGTTCTTC
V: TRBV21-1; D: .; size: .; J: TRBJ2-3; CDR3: CASAGPGRTDTQYF; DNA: TGTGCCAGCGCGGGTCCAGGACGCACAGATACGCAGTATTTT
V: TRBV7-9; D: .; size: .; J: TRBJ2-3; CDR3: CASMDLSGPADTQYF; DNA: TGTGCCAGCATGGATCTGAGCGGGCCGGCAGATACGCAGTATTTT
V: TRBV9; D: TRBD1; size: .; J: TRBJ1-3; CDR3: CASSPRTGLRGNTIYF; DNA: TGTGCCAGCAGCCCTCGGACAGGACTCCGTGGAAACACCATATATTTT
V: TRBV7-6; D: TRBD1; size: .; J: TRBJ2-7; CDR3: CASSSRQGPTYEQYF; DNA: TGTGCCAGCAGCTCCCGACAGGGACCAACCTACGAGCAGTACTTC
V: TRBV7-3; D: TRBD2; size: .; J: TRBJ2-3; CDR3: CASSRSLRGAPTDTQYF; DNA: TGTGCCAGCAGCCGTAGTTTGCGGGGGGCCCCCACAGATACGCAGTATTTT
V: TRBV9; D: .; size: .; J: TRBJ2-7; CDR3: CASSVATGFYEQYF; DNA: TGTGCCAGCAGCGTAGCTACAGGGTTCTACGAGCAGTACTTC
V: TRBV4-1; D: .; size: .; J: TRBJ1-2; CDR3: CASSPYPETPELYGYTF; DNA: TGCGCCAGCAGCCCATACCCTGAGACACCCGAACTCTATGGCTACACCTTC
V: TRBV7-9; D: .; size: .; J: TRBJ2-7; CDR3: CASSLDGTGHLTDEQYF; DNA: TGTGCCAGCAGCTTAGATGGAACAGGCCACCTTACGGACGAGCAGTACTTC
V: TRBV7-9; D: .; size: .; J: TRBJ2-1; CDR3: CASSLATDNEQFF; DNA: TGTGCCAGCAGCTTAGCGACAGACAATGAGCAGTTCTTC
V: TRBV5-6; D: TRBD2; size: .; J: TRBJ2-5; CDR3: CASSLFGGGYQETQYF; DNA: TGTGCCAGCAGCCTTTTCGGGGGGGGTTACCAAGAGACCCAGTACTTC
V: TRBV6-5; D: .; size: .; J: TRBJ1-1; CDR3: CASSYGQGFTEAFF; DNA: TGTGCCAGCAGTTACGGTCAGGGCTTCACTGAAGCTTTCTTT
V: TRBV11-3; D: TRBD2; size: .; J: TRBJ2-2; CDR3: CASSSGAGFTGELFF; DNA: TGTGCCAGCAGCTCCGGAGCGGGATTCACCGGGGAGCTGTTTTTT
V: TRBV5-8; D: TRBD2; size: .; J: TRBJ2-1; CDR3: CASSLVIRGLAYNEQFF; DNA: TGTGCCAGCAGCTTGGTTATAAGGGGACTAGCCTACAATGAGCAGTTCTTC